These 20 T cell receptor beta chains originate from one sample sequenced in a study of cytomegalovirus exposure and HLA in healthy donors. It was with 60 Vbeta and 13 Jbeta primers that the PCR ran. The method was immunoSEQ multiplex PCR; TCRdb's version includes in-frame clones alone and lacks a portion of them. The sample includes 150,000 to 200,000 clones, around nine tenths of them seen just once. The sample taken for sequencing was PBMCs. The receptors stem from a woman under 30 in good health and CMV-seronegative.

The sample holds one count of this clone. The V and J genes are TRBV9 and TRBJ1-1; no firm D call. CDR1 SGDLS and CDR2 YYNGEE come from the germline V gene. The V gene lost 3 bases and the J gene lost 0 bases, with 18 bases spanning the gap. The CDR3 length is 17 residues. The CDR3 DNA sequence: TGTGCCAGCAGCGCGCAGACGGGCGGACTCATGAACACTGAAGCTTTCTTT. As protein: CASSAQTGGLMNTEAFF.

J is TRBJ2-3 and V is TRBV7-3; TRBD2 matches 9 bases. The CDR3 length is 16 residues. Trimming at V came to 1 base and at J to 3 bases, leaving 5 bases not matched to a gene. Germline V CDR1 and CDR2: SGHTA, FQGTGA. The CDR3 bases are TGTGCCAGCAGCTTAATGGTAGCGGGAGTGACAGATACGCAGTATTTT. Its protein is CASSLMVAGVTDTQYF.

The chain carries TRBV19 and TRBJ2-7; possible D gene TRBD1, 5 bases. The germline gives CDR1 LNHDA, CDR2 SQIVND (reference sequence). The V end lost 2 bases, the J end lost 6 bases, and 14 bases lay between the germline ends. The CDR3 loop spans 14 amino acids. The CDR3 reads CASSITPTVIEQYF. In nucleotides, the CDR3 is TGTGCCAGTAGTATAACCCCGACAGTTATCGAGCAGTACTTC.

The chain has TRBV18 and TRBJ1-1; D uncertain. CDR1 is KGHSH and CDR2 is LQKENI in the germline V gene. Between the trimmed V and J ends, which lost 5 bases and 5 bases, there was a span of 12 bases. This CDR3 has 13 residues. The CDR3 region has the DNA TGTGCCAGCTCAAACCGGGAAGGGACTGAAGCTTTCTTT. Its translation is CASSNREGTEAFF.

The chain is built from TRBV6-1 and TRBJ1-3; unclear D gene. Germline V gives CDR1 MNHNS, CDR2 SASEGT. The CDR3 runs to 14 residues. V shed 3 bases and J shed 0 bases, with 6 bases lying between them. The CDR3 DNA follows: TGTGCCAGCAGTGATGGGAGCTCTGGAAACACCATATATTTT. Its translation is CASSDGSSGNTIYF.

This CDR3 is CASSLQGSTEAFF. The CDR3 coding sequence is TGTGCCAGCTCTCTTCAGGGTAGCACTGAAGCTTTCTTT. V and J are TRBV18 and TRBJ1-1, with D tentatively TRBD1 (5 bases). This CDR3 is built from 13 residues. In germline, CDR1 is KGHSH, CDR2 LQKENI. V gave up 6 bases and J gave up 4 bases, with 12 bases separating them.

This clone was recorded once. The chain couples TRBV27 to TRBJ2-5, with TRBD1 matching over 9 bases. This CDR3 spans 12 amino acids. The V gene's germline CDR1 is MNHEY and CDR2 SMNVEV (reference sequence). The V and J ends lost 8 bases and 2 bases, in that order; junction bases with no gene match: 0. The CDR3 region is CASGQGQETQYF. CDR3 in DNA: TGTGCCAGCGGACAGGGGCAAGAGACCCAGTACTTC.

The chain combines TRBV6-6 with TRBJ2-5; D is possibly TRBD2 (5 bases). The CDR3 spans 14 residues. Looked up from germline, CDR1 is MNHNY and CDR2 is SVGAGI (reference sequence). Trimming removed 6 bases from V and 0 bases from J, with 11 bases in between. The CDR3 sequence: CASSGGLYQETQYF. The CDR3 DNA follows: TGTGCCAGCAGCGGCGGACTTTACCAAGAGACCCAGTACTTC.

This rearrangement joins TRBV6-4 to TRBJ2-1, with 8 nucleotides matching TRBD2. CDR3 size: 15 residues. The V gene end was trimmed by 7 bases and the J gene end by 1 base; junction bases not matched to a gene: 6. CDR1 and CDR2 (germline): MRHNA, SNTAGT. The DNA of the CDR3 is TGTGCCAGCATGCCATTAGCGGGGTCCTACAATGAGCAGTTCTTC. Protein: CASMPLAGSYNEQFF.

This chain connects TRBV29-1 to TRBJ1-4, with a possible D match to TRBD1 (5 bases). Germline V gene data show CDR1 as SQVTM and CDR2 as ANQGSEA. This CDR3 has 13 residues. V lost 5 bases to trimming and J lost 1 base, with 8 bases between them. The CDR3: CSVIRGTNEKLFF. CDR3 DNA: TGCAGCGTTATAAGGGGAACTAATGAAAAACTGTTTTTT.

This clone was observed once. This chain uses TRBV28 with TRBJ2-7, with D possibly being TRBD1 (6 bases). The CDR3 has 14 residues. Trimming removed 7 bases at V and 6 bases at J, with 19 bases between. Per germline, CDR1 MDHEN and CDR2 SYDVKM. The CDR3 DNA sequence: TGTGCCAGCATTGAACAGGGAAGGAGGTCCGAGCAGTACTTC. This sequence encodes CASIEQGRRSEQYF.

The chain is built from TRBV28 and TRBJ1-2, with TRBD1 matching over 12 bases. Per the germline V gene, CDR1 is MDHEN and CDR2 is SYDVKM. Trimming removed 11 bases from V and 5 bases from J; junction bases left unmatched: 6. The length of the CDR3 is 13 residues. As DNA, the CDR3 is TGTGCCTTAGGGACAGGGGGCTTTTATGGCTACACCTTC. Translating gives CALGTGGFYGYTF.

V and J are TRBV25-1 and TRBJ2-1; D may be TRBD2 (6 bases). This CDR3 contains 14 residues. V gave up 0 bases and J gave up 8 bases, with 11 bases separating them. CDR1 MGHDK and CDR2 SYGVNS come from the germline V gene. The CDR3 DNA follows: TGTGCCAGCAGTGAATATTCACTAGCCGATGAGCAGTTCTTC. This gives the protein CASSEYSLADEQFF. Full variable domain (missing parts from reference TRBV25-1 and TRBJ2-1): EADIYQTPRYLVIGTGKKITLECSQTMGHDKMYWYQQDPGMELHLIHYSYGVNSTEKGDLSSESTVSRIRTEHFPLTLESARPSHTSQYLCASSEYSLADEQFFGPGTRLTVL.

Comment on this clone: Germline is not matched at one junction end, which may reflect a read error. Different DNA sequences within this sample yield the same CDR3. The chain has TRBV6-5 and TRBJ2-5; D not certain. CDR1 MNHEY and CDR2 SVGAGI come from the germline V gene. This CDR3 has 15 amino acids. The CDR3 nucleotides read TGTGCCAGCAGTCCCGCCGACTTATACCAAGAGACCCAATACTTC. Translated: CASSPADLYQETQYF.

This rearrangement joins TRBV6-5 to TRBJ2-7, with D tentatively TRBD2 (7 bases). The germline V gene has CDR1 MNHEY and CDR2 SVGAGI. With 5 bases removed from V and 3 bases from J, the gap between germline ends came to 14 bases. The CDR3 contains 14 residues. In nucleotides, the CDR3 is TGTGCCAGCAGTCCTCGGGGGGCGGTCTACGAGCAGTACTTC. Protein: CASSPRGAVYEQYF.

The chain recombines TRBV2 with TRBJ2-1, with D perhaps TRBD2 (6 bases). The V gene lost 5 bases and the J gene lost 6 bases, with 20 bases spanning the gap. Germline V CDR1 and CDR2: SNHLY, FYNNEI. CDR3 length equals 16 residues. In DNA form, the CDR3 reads TGTGCCAGCAGTTTGCGTAGCGGAGGTCCCTCCAATGAGCAGTTCTTC. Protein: CASSLRSGGPSNEQFF. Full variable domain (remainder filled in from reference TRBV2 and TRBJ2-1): EPEVTQTPSHQVTQMGQEVILRCVPISNHLYFYWYRQILGQKVEFLVSFYNNEISEKSEIFDDQFSVERPDGSNFTLKIRSTKLEDSAMYFCASSLRSGGPSNEQFFGPGTRLTVL.

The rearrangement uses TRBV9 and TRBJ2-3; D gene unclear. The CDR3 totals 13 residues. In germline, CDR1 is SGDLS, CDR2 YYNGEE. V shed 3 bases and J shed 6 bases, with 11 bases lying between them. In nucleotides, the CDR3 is TGTGCCAGCAGCGGGCTAGTGAGGGATACGCAGTATTTT. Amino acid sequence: CASSGLVRDTQYF.

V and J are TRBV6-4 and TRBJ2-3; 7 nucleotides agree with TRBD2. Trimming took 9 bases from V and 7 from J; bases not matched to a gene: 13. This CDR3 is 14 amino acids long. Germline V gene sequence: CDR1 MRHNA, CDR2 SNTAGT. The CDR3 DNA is TGTGCCAGTTCAAGAGGGAGCGGGGAAAATACGCAGTATTTT. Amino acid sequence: CASSRGSGENTQYF.

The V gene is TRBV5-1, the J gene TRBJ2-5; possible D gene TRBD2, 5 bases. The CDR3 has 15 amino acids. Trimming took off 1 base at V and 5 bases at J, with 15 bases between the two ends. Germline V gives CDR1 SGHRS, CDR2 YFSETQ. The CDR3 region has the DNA TGCGCCAGCAGCTTGAGTGACCCATCGGGGGAGACCCAGTACTTC. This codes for CASSLSDPSGETQYF.

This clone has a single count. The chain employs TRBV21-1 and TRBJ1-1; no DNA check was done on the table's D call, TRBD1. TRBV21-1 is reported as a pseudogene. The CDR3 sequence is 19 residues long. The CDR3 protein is CASSNRDRPLFTRNTEAFF. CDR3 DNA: TGTGCCAGCAGCAACCGGGACAGGCCGCTATTTACCAGGAACACTGAAGCTTTCTTT.